A single sample gave rise to the 18 T cell receptor beta chains below, sequenced in a study of blood T cell repertoires in COVID-19. Some clones are missing from TCRdb's copy, which holds only in-frame ones; the method was immunoSEQ multiplex PCR. Here the sample spans roughly 250,000 clones, approximately 85% being singletons. The sample consisted of PBMCs or T cells enriched from blood (not recorded which). Receptor source: a woman in her twenties or thirties who had recovered from COVID-19.

The chain couples TRBV5-1 to TRBJ2-1; possible D gene TRBD1, 6 bases. The CDR3 runs 14 residues. Germline values: CDR1 SGHRS, CDR2 YFSETQ. Trimming left V 3 bases short and J 6 bases short, with 13 bases between. DNA of the CDR3: TGCGCCAGCAGCTGGAAACAGGGCCCCAATGAGCAGTTCTTC. It is translated as CASSWKQGPNEQFF. Based on the CDR3 plus reference TRBV5-1 and TRBJ2-1, the full variable domain is KAGVTQTPRYLIKTRGQQVTLSCSPISGHRSVSWYQQTPGQGLQFLFEYFSETQRNKGNFPGRFSGRQFSNSRSEMNVSTLELGDSALYLCASSWKQGPNEQFFGPGTRLTVL.

The chain recombines TRBV28 with TRBJ1-2; the match to TRBD1 covers 10 bases. Germline values: CDR1 MDHEN, CDR2 SYDVKM. V lost 10 bases and J lost 8; bases outside the gene matches: 7. The CDR3 loop spans 12 amino acids. The CDR3 DNA reads TGTGCCATCCATGACAGGGGGCTAGGCTACACCTTC. Protein sequence: CAIHDRGLGYTF.

In its sample, this clone was seen a few times. The V gene is TRBV27, the J gene TRBJ1-2; 7 bases agree with TRBD1. After removal of 3 bases from V and 0 bases from J, the junction contained 4 bases not matched to a gene. The CDR3 spans 15 residues. Germline CDR1 reads MNHEY; CDR2 reads SMNVEV (reference sequence). For the CDR3, the DNA is TGTGCCAGCAGTTTCGGGACAGCGGCTAACTATGGCTACACCTTC. This gives the protein CASSFGTAANYGYTF.

This clone was recorded once. This chain connects TRBV7-9 to TRBJ1-3; a weak D match, TRBD1 (5 bases). The germline CDR1 and CDR2 sequences are SEHNR and FQNEAQ (reference sequence). This CDR3 has 16 amino acids. The ends were cut back, 5 bases at V and 0 bases at J, with 14 bases in the middle. The CDR3 is CASSLHGGISGNTIYF. The CDR3 bases are TGTGCCAGCAGCCTGCACGGGGGTATCTCTGGAAACACCATATATTTT. The variable domain in full, with the rest retrieved from reference TRBV7-9 and TRBJ1-3, is DTGVSQNPRHKITKRGQNVTFRCDPISEHNRLYWYRQTLGQGPEFLTYFQNEAQLEKSRLLSDRFSAERPKGSFSTLEIQRTEQGDSAMYLCASSLHGGISGNTIYFGEGSWLTVV.

This clone was detected once. The V gene is TRBV27, the J gene TRBJ2-7; 7 bases map to TRBD1. The CDR3 is 15 residues long. Germline V CDR1 and CDR2: MNHEY, SMNVEV (reference sequence). The trim removed 7 bases at V and 0 bases at J, leaving 9 bases unmatched. CDR3 DNA: TGTGCCAGCACCCCCGTAGGGGGCACCTCCTACGAGCAGTACTTC. Protein sequence: CASTPVGGTSYEQYF.

The CDR3 protein is CASSRTSGGPWNEQFF. CDR3 nucleotides: TGTGCCAGCAGTCGAACTAGCGGGGGCCCTTGGAATGAGCAGTTCTTC. The chain combines TRBV6-4 with TRBJ2-1; 11 nucleotides align to TRBD2. Per germline, CDR1 MRHNA and CDR2 SNTAGT. With 5 bases clipped from V and 7 bases from J, the junction kept 10 bases outside the gene matches. CDR3 length equals 16 residues.

V and J are TRBV6-5 and TRBJ2-4; 7 positions agree with TRBD1. The V segment lost 5 bases and the J segment 3 bases; nucleotides outside the gene matches: 4. Germline lookup yields CDR1 MNHEY and CDR2 SVGAGI. The CDR3 runs to 14 residues. The CDR3 region is CASSPGTVKNIQYF. The CDR3 DNA reads TGTGCCAGCAGTCCCGGGACAGTCAAAAACATTCAGTACTTC.

The rearrangement links TRBV30 to TRBJ1-5; perhaps TRBD1 as D (5 bases). Deletions cut 2 bases from V and 2 bases from J, with 13 bases between. The CDR3 consists of 15 residues. Looked up from germline, CDR1 is GTSNPN and CDR2 is SVGIG (reference sequence). CDR3 sequence reads: CAWSPLGGGNQPQHF. The CDR3 DNA sequence: TGTGCCTGGAGTCCTCTGGGGGGAGGCAATCAGCCCCAGCATTTT. Together with reference TRBV30 and TRBJ1-5, the CDR3 gives the full variable domain: SQTIHQWPATLVQPVGSPLSLECTVEGTSNPNLYWYRQAAGRGLQLLFYSVGIGQISSEVPQNLSASRPQDRQFILSSKKLLLSDSGFYLCAWSPLGGGNQPQHFGDGTRLSIL.

The chain links TRBV10-3 to TRBJ1-3; D possibly corresponds to TRBD1 (5 bases). Germline V gives CDR1 ENHRY, CDR2 SYGVKD. V gave up 5 bases and J gave up 3 bases, with 14 bases separating them. The CDR3 is 15 residues long. CDR3 in amino acids: CAISTGREVGNTIYF. CDR3 coding DNA: TGTGCCATCAGTACAGGCAGGGAGGTTGGAAACACCATATATTTT.

The V call is TRBV11-3, the J call TRBJ2-7, with D unclear. The V end was cut by 2 bases, the J end by 3 bases, with 8 bases between. This CDR3 has 13 residues. Looked up from germline, CDR1 is SGHNT and CDR2 is YENEEA. Here the CDR3 reads CASSLPPVYEQYF. The DNA for the CDR3 is TGTGCCAGCAGCTTACCCCCGGTCTACGAGCAGTACTTC.

V usage is TRBV28 and J usage is TRBJ1-1; maybe TRBD1 (5 bases). V lost 5 bases to trimming and J lost 3 bases, with 10 bases between them. This CDR3 has 13 residues. Germline loops: CDR1 MDHEN, CDR2 SYDVKM. The chain's CDR3 is CASSGRVDTEAFF. The CDR3 region has the DNA TGTGCCAGCAGTGGCAGGGTTGACACTGAAGCTTTCTTT.

This rearrangement joins TRBV7-2 to TRBJ1-3, with D uncertain. The CDR3 is 15 amino acids. V shed 6 bases and J shed 0 bases, with 12 bases lying between them. CDR1 and CDR2 (germline): SGHTA, FQGNSA. CDR3 protein: CASSPTISSGNTIYF. In nucleotides, the CDR3 is TGTGCCAGCAGTCCTACGATTTCCTCTGGAAACACCATATATTTT.

The J gene is TRBJ1-5, the V gene TRBV27; D ambiguous. The germline CDR1 and CDR2 sequences are MNHEY and SMNVEV (reference sequence). V lost 5 bases to trimming and J lost 3 bases, with 11 bases between them. This CDR3 has 14 amino acids. The CDR3 DNA reads as TGTGCCAGCAGTCCCGGGATCATCAATCAGCCCCAGCATTTT. Its protein is CASSPGIINQPQHF.

This sequence joins TRBV2 and TRBJ2-5; 9 positions match TRBD1. Germline V gives CDR1 SNHLY, CDR2 FYNNEI. The CDR3 sequence is 14 residues long. The V and J ends lost 5 bases and 2 bases, in that order; junction bases with no gene match: 3. This chain's CDR3 is CASSRDRVQETQYF. For the CDR3, the DNA is TGTGCCAGCAGTCGGGACAGGGTACAAGAGACCCAGTACTTC.

About this clone itself: The junction shows a germline mismatch at one end, possibly a read error. The chain joins TRBV7-9 to TRBJ2-7; D is uncertain. The CDR3 loop spans 8 amino acids. The germline gives CDR1 SEHNR, CDR2 FQNEAQ (reference sequence). In DNA, the CDR3 is TGTGCCAGCAGCTTCTTTGACTTC. Translation gives CASSFFDF.

The chain couples TRBV9 to TRBJ2-1, with D possibly TRBD2 on 6 matching bases. Germline-derived CDR1 and CDR2 are SGDLS and YYNGEE. CDR3 length equals 15 residues. Between the trimmed V and J ends, which lost 4 bases and 0 bases, there was a span of 11 bases. The CDR3 DNA reads as TGTGCCAGCAGCTCATTAGCGGCCTCCTACAATGAGCAGTTCTTC. Translated, it gives CASSSLAASYNEQFF. Drawing the rest from reference TRBV9 and TRBJ2-1, the complete variable domain is DSGVTQTPKHLITATGQRVTLRCSPRSGDLSVYWYQQSLDQGLQFLIQYYNGEERAKGNILERFSAQQFPDLHSELNLSSLELGDSALYFCASSSLAASYNEQFFGPGTRLTVL.

CDR3 coding DNA: TGTGCCAGCAGCTTAAGGACAGGGGCAGATACGCAGTATTTT. It is translated as CASSLRTGADTQYF. The chain couples TRBV11-3 to TRBJ2-3, with 9 positions matching TRBD1. Per germline, CDR1 SGHNT and CDR2 YENEEA. With 2 bases clipped from V and 4 bases from J, the junction kept 1 base outside the gene matches. The CDR3 is 14 residues long.

To note about this clone: Other DNA sequences within the sample encode an identical CDR3. The rearrangement uses TRBV3-1 (or the pseudogene TRBV3-2) and TRBJ1-1; a weak D match, TRBD1 (5 bases). V was clipped by 2 bases and J by 2 bases, with 9 bases between them. This CDR3 region has 14 residues. CDR1 LGHDT and CDR2 YNNKEL come from the germline V gene (reference sequence). In nucleotides, the CDR3 is TGTGCCAGCAGCCAACTCCAGGGTAACACTGAAGCTTTCTTT. It yields the protein CASSQLQGNTEAFF.